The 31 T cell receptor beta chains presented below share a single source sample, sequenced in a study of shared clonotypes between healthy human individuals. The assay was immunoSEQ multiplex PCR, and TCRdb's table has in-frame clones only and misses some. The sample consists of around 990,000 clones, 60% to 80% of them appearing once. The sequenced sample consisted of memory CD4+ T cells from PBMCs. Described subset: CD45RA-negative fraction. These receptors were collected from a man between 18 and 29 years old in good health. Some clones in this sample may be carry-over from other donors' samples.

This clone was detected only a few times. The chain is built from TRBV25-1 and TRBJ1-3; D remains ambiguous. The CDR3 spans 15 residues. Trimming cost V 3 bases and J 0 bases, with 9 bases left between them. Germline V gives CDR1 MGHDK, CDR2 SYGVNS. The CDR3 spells CASSDPRSSGNTIYF. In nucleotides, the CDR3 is TGTGCCAGCAGTGACCCTCGGAGCTCTGGAAACACCATATATTTT.

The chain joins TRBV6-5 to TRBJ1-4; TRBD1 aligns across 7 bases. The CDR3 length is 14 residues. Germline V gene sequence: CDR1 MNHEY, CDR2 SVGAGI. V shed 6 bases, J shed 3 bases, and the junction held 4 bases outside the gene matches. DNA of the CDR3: TGTGCCAGCAGAAGGGGGCGGGCTAATGAAAAACTGTTTTTT. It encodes CASRRGRANEKLFF.

CDR3 bases: TGTGCCAGTAGTTTACAGGGACTGCGAGGCTACACCTTC. This translates into CASSLQGLRGYTF. This sequence joins TRBV19 and TRBJ1-2; weak D call: TRBD1 (6 bases). The germline V gene has CDR1 LNHDA and CDR2 SQIVND (reference sequence). The CDR3 is 13 amino acids. V was pared by 5 bases and J by 8 bases, with 15 bases between.

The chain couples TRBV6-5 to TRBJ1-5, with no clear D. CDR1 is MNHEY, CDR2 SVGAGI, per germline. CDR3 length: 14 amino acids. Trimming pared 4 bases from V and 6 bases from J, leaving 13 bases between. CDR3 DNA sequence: TGTGCCAGCAGTTTGGGGATGACGGGTCAGCCCCAGCATTTT. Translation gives CASSLGMTGQPQHF.

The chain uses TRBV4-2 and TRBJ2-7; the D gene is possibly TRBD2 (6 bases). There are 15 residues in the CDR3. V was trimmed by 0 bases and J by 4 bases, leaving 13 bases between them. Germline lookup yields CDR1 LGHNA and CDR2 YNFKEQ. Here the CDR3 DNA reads TGTGCCAGCAGCCAAGATTCTGGGGGGACTTACGAGCAGTACTTC. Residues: CASSQDSGGTYEQYF.

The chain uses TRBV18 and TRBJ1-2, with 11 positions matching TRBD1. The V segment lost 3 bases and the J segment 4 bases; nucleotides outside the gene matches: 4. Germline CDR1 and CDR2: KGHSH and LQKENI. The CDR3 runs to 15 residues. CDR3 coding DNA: TGTGCCAGCTCACCGGACAGGGGGCGCGGCTATGGCTACACCTTC. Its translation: CASSPDRGRGYGYTF.

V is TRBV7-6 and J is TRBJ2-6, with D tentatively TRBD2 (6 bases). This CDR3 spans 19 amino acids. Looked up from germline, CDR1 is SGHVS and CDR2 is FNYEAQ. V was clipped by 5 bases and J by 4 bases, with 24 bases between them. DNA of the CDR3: TGTGCCAGCAGCGGCGGTACTAGCCGACCGGGCGAGGGGGCCAACGTCCTGACTTTC. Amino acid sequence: CASSGGTSRPGEGANVLTF.

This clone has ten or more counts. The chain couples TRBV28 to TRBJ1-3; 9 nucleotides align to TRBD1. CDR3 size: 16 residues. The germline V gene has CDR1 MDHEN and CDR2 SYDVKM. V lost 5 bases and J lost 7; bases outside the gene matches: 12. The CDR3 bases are TGTGCCAGCAGTCTCACCCCGGGACAGGGTGGGAACACCATATATTTT. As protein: CASSLTPGQGGNTIYF. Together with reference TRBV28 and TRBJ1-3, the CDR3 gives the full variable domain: DVKVTQSSRYLVKRTGEKVFLECVQDMDHENMFWYRQDPGLGLRLIYFSYDVKMKEKGDIPEGYSVSREKKERFSLILESASTNQTSMYLCASSLTPGQGGNTIYFGEGSWLTVV.

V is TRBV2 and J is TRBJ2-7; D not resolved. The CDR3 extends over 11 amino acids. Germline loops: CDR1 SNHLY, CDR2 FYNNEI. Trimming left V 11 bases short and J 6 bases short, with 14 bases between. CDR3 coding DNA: TGTGCCGACCGTGCCTATCGCGAGCAGTACTTC. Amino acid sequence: CADRAYREQYF.

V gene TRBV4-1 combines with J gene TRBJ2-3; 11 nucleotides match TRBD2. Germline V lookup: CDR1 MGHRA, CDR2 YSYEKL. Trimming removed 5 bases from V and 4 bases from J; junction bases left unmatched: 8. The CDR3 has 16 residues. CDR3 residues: CASSFSSGRRADTQYF. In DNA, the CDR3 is TGCGCCAGCAGCTTCTCTAGCGGGAGGAGGGCAGATACGCAGTATTTT.

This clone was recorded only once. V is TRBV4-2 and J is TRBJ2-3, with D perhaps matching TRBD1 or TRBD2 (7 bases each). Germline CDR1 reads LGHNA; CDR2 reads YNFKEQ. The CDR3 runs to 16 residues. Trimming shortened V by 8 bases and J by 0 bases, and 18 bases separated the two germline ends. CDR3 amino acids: CASARGWGGSTDTQYF. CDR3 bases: TGTGCCAGCGCCAGGGGGTGGGGAGGGAGCACAGATACGCAGTATTTT.

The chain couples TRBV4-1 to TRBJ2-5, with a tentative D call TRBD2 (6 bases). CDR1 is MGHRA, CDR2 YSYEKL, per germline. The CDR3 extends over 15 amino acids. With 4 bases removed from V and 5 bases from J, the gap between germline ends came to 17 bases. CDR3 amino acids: CASSLWGDNLETQYF. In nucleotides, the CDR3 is TGCGCCAGCAGCCTTTGGGGGGATAATTTGGAGACCCAGTACTTC.

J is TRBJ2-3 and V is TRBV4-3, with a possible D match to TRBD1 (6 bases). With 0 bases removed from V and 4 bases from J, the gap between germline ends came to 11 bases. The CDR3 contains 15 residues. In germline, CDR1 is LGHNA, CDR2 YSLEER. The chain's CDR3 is CASSQDLTGSDTQYF. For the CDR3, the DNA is TGCGCCAGCAGCCAAGACCTTACAGGGTCAGATACGCAGTATTTT.

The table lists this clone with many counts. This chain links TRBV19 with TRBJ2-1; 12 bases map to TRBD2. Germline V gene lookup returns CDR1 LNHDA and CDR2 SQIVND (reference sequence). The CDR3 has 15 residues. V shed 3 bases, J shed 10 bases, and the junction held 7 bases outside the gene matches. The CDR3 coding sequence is TGTGCCAGTAGTATTCTAGCGGGAGGGGTACGGGAGCAGTTCTTC. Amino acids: CASSILAGGVREQFF.

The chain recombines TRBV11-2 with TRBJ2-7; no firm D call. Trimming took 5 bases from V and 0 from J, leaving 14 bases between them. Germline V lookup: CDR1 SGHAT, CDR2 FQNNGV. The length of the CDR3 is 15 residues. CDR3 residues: CASSQDRVHSYEQYF. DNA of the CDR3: TGTGCCAGCAGCCAGGATAGGGTCCACTCCTACGAGCAGTACTTC.

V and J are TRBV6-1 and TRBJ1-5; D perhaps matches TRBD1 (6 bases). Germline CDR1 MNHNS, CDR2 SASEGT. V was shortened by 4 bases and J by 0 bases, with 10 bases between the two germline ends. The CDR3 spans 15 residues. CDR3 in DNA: TGTGCCAGCAGTGTTGGGGGCTATAGCAATCAGCCCCAGCATTTT. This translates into CASSVGGYSNQPQHF.

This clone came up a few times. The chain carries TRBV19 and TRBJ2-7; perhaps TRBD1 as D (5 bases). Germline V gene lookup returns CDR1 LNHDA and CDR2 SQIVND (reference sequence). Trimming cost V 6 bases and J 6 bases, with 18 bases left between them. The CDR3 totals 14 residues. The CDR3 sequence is CASRGALVPSEQYF. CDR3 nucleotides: TGTGCCAGTAGAGGGGCGCTAGTTCCCTCCGAGCAGTACTTC. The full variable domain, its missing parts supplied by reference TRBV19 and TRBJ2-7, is DGGITQSPKYLFRKEGQNVTLSCEQNLNHDAMYWYRQDPGQGLRLIYYSQIVNDFQKGDIAEGYSVSREKKESFPLTVTSAQKNPTAFYLCASRGALVPSEQYFGPGTRLTVT.

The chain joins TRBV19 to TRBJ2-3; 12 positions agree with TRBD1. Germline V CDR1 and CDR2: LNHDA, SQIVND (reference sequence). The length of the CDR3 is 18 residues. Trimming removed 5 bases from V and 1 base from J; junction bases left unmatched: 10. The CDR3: CASSPGQGAGVGTDTQYF. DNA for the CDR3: TGTGCCAGTAGTCCGGGACAGGGGGCTGGCGTCGGCACAGATACGCAGTATTTT.

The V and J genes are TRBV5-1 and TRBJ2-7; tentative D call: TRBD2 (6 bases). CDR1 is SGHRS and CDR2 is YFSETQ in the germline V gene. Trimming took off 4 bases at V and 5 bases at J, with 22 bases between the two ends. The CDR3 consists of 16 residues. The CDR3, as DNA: TGCGCCAGCAGCCCCCAGCCCCAACGGGAGTCTAACGAGCAGTACTTC. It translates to CASSPQPQRESNEQYF.

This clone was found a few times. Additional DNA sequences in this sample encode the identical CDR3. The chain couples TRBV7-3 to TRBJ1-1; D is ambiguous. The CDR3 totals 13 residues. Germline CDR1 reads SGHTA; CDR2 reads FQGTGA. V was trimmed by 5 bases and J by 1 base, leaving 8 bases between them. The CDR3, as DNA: TGTGCCAGCAGCCTCGGGCGGAACACTGAAGCTTTCTTT. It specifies CASSLGRNTEAFF.

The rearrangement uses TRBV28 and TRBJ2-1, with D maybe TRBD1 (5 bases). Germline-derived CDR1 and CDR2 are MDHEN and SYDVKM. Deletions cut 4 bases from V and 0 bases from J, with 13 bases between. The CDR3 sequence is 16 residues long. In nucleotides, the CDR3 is TGTGCCAGCAGTTCGCAAGGGGCGAGCTCCTACAATGAGCAGTTCTTC. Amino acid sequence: CASSSQGASSYNEQFF.

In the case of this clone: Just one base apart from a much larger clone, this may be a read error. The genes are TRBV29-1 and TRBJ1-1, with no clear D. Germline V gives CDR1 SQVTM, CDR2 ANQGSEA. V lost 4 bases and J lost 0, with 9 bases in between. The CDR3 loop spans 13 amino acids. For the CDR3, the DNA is TGCAGCGTTGTCCGGTGGGTGAACACTGAAGCTTTCTTT. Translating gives CSVVRWVNTEAFF. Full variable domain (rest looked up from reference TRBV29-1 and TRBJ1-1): SAVISQKPSRDICQRGTSLTIQCQVDSQVTMMFWYRQQPGQSLTLIATANQGSEATYESGFVIDKFPISRPNLTFSTLTVSNMSPEDSSIYLCSVVRWVNTEAFFGQGTRLTVV.

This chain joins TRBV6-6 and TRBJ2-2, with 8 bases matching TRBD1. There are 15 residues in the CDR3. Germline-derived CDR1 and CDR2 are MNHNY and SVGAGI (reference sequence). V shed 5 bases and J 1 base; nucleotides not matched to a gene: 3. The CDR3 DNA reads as TGTGCCAGCAGTACCGGGACAGGGAACACCGGGGAGCTGTTTTTT. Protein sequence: CASSTGTGNTGELFF.

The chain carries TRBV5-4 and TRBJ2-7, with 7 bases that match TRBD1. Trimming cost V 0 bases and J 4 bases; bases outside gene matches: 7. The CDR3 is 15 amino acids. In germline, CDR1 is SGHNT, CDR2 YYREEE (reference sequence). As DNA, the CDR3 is TGTGCCAGCAGCTTGGCCGGCAGGGGGTGGTACGAGCAGTACTTC. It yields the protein CASSLAGRGWYEQYF.

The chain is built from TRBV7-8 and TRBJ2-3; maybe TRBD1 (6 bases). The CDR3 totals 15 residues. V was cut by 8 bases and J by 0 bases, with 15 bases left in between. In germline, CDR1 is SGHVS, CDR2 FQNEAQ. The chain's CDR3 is CASQTGPTSTDTQYF. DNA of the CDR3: TGTGCCAGCCAAACAGGGCCAACGAGCACAGATACGCAGTATTTT.

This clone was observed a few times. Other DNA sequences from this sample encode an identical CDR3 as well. Written as DNA, the CDR3 is TGTGCCAGCAGCCCGCGACGAGACAATCAGCCCCAGCATTTT. Residues: CASSPRRDNQPQHF. V and J are TRBV6-5 and TRBJ1-5; D call uncertain. CDR3 length equals 14 residues. Germline V gives CDR1 MNHEY, CDR2 SVGAGI. V was shortened by 6 bases and J by 3 bases, with 12 bases between the two germline ends.

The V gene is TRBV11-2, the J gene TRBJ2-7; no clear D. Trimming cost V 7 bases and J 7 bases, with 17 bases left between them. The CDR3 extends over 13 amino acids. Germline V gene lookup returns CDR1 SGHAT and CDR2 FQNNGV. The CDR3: CASTPHEVGEQYF. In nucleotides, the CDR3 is TGTGCCAGCACCCCCCACGAGGTGGGAGAGCAGTACTTC.

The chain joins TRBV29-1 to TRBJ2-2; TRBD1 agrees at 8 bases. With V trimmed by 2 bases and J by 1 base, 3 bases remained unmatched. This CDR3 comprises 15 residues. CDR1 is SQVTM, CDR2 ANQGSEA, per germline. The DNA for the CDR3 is TGCAGCGTTGAATTAGGGACAGGGAACACCGGGGAGCTGTTTTTT. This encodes CSVELGTGNTGELFF.

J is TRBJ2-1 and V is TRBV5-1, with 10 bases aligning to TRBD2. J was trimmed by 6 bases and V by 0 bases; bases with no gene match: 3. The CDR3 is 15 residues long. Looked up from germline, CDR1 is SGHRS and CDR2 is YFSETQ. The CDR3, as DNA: TGCGCCAGCAGCTTGGCAGCGGGAGGGCTCAATGAGCAGTTCTTC. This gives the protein CASSLAAGGLNEQFF.

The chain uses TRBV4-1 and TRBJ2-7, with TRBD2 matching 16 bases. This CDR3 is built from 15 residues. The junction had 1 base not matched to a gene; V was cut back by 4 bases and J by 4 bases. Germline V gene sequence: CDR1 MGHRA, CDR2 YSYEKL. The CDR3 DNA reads TGCGCCAGCAGCCGGGGACTAGCGGGAGGGTACGAGCAGTACTTC. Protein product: CASSRGLAGGYEQYF.

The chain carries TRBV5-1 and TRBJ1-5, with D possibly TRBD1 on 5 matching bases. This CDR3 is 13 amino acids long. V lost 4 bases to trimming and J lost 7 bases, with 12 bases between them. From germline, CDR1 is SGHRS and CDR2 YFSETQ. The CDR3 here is CASSPSGVQPQHF. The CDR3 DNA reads TGCGCCAGCAGCCCCTCGGGGGTACAGCCCCAGCATTTT.